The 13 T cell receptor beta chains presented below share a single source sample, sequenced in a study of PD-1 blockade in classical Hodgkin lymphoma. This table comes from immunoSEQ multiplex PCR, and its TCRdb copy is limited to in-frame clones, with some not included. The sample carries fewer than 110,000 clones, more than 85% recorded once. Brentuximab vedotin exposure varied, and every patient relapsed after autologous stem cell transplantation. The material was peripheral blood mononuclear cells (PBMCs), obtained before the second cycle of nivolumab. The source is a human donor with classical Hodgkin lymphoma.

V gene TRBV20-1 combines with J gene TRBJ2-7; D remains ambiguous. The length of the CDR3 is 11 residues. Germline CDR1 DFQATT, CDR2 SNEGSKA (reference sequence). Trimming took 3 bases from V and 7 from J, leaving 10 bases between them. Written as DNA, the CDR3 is TGCAGTGCTAGTAACCTGGGGGAGCAGTACTTC. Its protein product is CSASNLGEQYF.

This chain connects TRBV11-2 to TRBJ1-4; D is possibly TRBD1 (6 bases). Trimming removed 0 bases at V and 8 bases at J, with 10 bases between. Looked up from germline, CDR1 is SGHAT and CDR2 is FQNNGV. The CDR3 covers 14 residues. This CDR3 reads CASSLERTAEKLFF. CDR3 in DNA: TGTGCCAGCAGCTTAGAAAGGACAGCCGAAAAACTGTTTTTT.

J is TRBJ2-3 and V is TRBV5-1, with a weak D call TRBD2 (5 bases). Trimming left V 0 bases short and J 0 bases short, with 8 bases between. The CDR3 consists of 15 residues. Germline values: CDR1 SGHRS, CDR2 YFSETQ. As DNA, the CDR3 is TGCGCCAGCAGCTTGGTAGCGAGTAGCACAGATACGCAGTATTTT. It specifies CASSLVASSTDTQYF.

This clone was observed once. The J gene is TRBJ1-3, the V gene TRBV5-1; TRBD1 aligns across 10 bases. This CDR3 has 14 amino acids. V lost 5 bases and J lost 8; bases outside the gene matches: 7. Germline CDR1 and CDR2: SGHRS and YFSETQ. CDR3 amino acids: CASRTGGALDTIYF. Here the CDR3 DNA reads TGCGCCAGCAGGACAGGGGGCGCATTAGACACCATATATTTT.

The CDR3: CASSPAWVPGQILKDTEAFF. The CDR3 bases are TGTGCCAGCAGCCCCGCCTGGGTACCGGGGCAGATTCTAAAGGACACTGAAGCTTTCTTT. The chain carries TRBV7-8 and TRBJ1-1; D is possibly TRBD1 (5 bases). V was shortened by 5 bases and J by 3 bases, with 31 bases between the two germline ends. Germline CDR1 SGHVS, CDR2 FQNEAQ. This CDR3 is 20 amino acids long.

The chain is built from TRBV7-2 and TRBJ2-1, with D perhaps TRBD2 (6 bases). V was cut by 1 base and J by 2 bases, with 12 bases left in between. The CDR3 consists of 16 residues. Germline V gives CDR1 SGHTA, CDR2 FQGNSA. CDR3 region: CASSLEGGVAYNEQFF. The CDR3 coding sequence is TGTGCCAGCAGCTTAGAGGGCGGGGTAGCCTACAATGAGCAGTTCTTC.

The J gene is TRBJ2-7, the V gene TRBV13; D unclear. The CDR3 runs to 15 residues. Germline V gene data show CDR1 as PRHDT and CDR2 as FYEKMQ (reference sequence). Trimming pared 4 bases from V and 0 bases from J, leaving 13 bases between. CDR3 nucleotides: TGTGCCAGCAGCTCCCCAGGACGGAACTCCTACGAGCAGTACTTC. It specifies CASSSPGRNSYEQYF.

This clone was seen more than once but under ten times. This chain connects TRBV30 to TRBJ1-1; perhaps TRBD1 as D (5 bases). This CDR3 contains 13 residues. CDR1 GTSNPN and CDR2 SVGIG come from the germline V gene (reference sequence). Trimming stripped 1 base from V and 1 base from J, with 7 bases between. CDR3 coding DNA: TGTGCCTGGAGTGCGGGACCGAACACTGAAGCTTTCTTT. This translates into CAWSAGPNTEAFF.

The DNA for the CDR3 is TGTGCCAGCAGCTTAGTATTGGGACTAGCGGGGGAGATAGATGAGCAGTTCTTC. Its protein product is CASSLVLGLAGEIDEQFF. This chain links TRBV7-2 with TRBJ2-1; TRBD2 matches at 14 bases. This CDR3 has 18 residues. Per the germline V gene, CDR1 is SGHTA and CDR2 is FQGNSA. The junction had 10 bases not matched to a gene; V was cut back by 1 base and J by 8 bases.

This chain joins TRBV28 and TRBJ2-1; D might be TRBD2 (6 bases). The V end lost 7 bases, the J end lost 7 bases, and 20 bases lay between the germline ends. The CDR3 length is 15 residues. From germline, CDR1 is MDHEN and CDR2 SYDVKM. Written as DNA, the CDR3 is TGTGCCAGCATCATCCGGGACTTGGGGTTTAATGAGCAGTTCTTC. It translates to CASIIRDLGFNEQFF.

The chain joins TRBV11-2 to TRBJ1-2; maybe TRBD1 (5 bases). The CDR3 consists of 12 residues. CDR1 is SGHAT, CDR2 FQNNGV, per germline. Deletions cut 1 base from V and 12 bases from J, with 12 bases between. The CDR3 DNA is TGTGCCAGCAGCTTAGTTTGGGGGAGAGACACCTTC. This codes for CASSLVWGRDTF.

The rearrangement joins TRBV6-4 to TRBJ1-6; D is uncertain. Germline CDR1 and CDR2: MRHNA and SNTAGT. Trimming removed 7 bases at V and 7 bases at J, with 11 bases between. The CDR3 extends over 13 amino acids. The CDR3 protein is CASTSGENSPLHF. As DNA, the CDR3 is TGTGCCAGCACGTCGGGAGAGAATTCACCCCTCCACTTT.

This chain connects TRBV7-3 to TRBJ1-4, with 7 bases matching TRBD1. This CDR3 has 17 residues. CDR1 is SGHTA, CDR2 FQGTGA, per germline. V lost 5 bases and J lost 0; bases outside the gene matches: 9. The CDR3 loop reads CASSEDRVDATNEKLFF. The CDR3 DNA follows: TGTGCCAGCAGCGAAGACAGGGTTGACGCAACTAATGAAAAACTGTTTTTT.